Listed here are 15 T cell receptor beta chains from one sample, sequenced in a study of T cells in localized non-small cell lung cancer. Clones were read by immunoSEQ multiplex PCR, and TCRdb kept only the in-frame ones, dropping some. The repertoire includes about 52,000 clones, around 84% of them detected once, and 15% to 20% sits in the top ten. The sequencing here drew on PBMCs, taken before any cancer treatment. The receptor source for this set is a female donor with stage II lung adenocarcinoma.

This clone was observed a single time. The chain links TRBV5-1 to TRBJ1-6; D is possibly TRBD1 (6 bases). The germline V gene encodes CDR1 SGHRS and CDR2 YFSETQ. With 1 base removed from V and 1 base from J, the gap between germline ends came to 12 bases. The CDR3 spans 17 residues. CDR3: CASSLWGAGSYNSPLHF. The DNA for the CDR3 is TGCGCCAGCAGCTTGTGGGGGGCCGGGTCCTATAATTCACCCCTCCACTTT.

J is TRBJ2-1 and V is TRBV5-1, with 8 bases lining up with TRBD2. Trimming took 4 bases from V and 3 from J; bases not matched to a gene: 9. The CDR3 totals 16 residues. CDR1 SGHRS and CDR2 YFSETQ come from the germline V gene. The CDR3 sequence is CASSPLPSGGYNEQFF. The CDR3 DNA reads as TGCGCCAGCAGCCCCCTTCCCAGCGGGGGCTACAATGAGCAGTTCTTC. The full variable domain, in which reference TRBV5-1 and TRBJ2-1 provide the parts outside the CDR3, is KAGVTQTPRYLIKTRGQQVTLSCSPISGHRSVSWYQQTPGQGLQFLFEYFSETQRNKGNFPGRFSGRQFSNSRSEMNVSTLELGDSALYLCASSPLPSGGYNEQFFGPGTRLTVL.

Only a few counts were recorded for this clone. The chain recombines TRBV2 with TRBJ1-6; the match to TRBD1 covers 9 bases. Germline loops: CDR1 SNHLY, CDR2 FYNNEI. Germline trimming cut 6 bases from V and 8 bases from J; bases unmatched to any gene: 2. The CDR3 length is 13 residues. CDR3 DNA: TGTGCCAGCAGGGGACAGGGTGATTCACCCCTCCACTTT. Translation gives CASRGQGDSPLHF.

This chain joins TRBV6-5 and TRBJ2-2; no reliable D call. The germline V and J ends were trimmed by 7 bases and 4 bases, with 13 bases remaining between them. The CDR3 extends over 14 amino acids. Germline CDR1 is MNHEY and CDR2 is SVGAGI. The CDR3 region is CASTGSRATGELFF. In DNA, the CDR3 is TGTGCCAGCACCGGGTCTCGGGCCACCGGGGAGCTGTTTTTT.

This chain links TRBV2 with TRBJ2-5, with D perhaps matching TRBD1 (11 bases). Trimming cost V 6 bases and J 0 bases, with 26 bases left between them. Per germline, CDR1 SNHLY and CDR2 FYNNEI. This CDR3 spans 19 amino acids. The CDR3 sequence is CASRWTGGWLAGDQETQYF. The DNA of the CDR3 is TGTGCCAGCAGGTGGACAGGGGGCTGGCTAGCGGGGGACCAAGAGACCCAGTACTTC.

This clone occurred once. The gene calls are TRBV2 and TRBJ2-3; D is ambiguous. The germline V and J ends were trimmed by 6 bases and 2 bases, with 15 bases remaining between them. This CDR3 has 15 residues. Germline loops: CDR1 SNHLY, CDR2 FYNNEI. CDR3 DNA sequence: TGTGCCAGCAGCTTCTTGGCTTCCCTCACAGATACGCAGTATTTT. Translated: CASSFLASLTDTQYF.

This chain links TRBV2 with TRBJ1-2; possible D gene TRBD1, 5 bases. The length of the CDR3 is 15 residues. The V and J ends lost 6 bases and 4 bases respectively, with 18 bases between them. Per germline, CDR1 SNHLY and CDR2 FYNNEI. The chain's CDR3 is CASSSTASPTYGYTF. DNA for the CDR3: TGTGCCAGCAGCTCGACAGCTAGCCCTACCTATGGCTACACCTTC. The full variable domain, completed using reference TRBV2 and TRBJ1-2, is EPEVTQTPSHQVTQMGQEVILRCVPISNHLYFYWYRQILGQKVEFLVSFYNNEISEKSEIFDDQFSVERPDGSNFTLKIRSTKLEDSAMYFCASSSTASPTYGYTFGSGTRLTVV.

The chain has TRBV27 and TRBJ2-2; 9 bases line up with TRBD1. The CDR3 sequence is 13 residues long. The V gene's germline CDR1 is MNHEY and CDR2 SMNVEV (reference sequence). The V and J ends lost 8 bases and 5 bases, in that order; junction bases with no gene match: 3. This chain's CDR3 is CASGQGFTGELFF. As DNA, the CDR3 is TGTGCCAGCGGACAGGGGTTTACCGGGGAGCTGTTTTTT.

The chain has TRBV7-8 and TRBJ2-5, with 7 bases fitting TRBD1. Germline CDR1 SGHVS, CDR2 FQNEAQ. The trim removed 5 bases at V and 3 bases at J, leaving 12 bases unmatched. The CDR3 consists of 16 residues. This CDR3 is CASSPSTTGMEETQYF. DNA of the CDR3: TGTGCCAGCAGCCCCAGTACGACAGGGATGGAAGAGACCCAGTACTTC.

The chain is built from TRBV27 and TRBJ2-3; 9 nucleotides match TRBD1. Trimming took 4 bases from V and 1 from J; bases not matched to a gene: 3. CDR3 length equals 15 residues. CDR1 MNHEY and CDR2 SMNVEV come from the germline V gene (reference sequence). CDR3 DNA: TGTGCCAGCAGTTACAGGGGGCTGGGCACAGATACGCAGTATTTT. This translates into CASSYRGLGTDTQYF.

This clone was detected only once. The chain carries TRBV19 and TRBJ1-2, with D perhaps TRBD1 (6 bases). The V gene's germline CDR1 is LNHDA and CDR2 SQIVND (reference sequence). This CDR3 region has 15 residues. V lost 7 bases and J 3 bases, leaving 18 bases between the germline ends. CDR3 residues: CASNSGQRADYGYTF. The CDR3 DNA reads TGTGCCAGTAATTCCGGACAGAGAGCTGACTATGGCTACACCTTC.

The chain uses TRBV5-4 and TRBJ2-1; TRBD2 matches 11 bases. Germline trimming cut 10 bases from V and 5 bases from J; bases unmatched to any gene: 5. Germline-derived CDR1 and CDR2 are SGHNT and YYREEE (reference sequence). The CDR3 totals 13 residues. This CDR3 reads CALAGGHNNEQFF. The DNA for the CDR3 is TGTGCCCTAGCGGGGGGCCACAACAATGAGCAGTTCTTC.

The chain joins TRBV10-1 to TRBJ1-2; no clear D. The CDR3 extends over 18 amino acids. The germline gives CDR1 WNHNN, CDR2 SYGVQD (reference sequence). V shed 0 bases and J shed 1 base, with 18 bases lying between them. The CDR3 sequence is CASSESATPETSNYGYTF. The CDR3 bases are TGCGCCAGCAGTGAGTCGGCAACTCCGGAGACAAGTAACTATGGCTACACCTTC.

CDR3 coding DNA: TGTGCCAGCAGTTGGATGCGGGGGGGCCGAGACTACGAGCAGTACTTC. It codes for CASSWMRGGRDYEQYF. The chain links TRBV27 to TRBJ2-7; 9 bases are shared with TRBD2. Germline CDR1 and CDR2: MNHEY and SMNVEV (reference sequence). The J segment lost 3 bases and the V segment lost 4 bases, leaving 10 bases of the junction unmatched. The CDR3 totals 16 residues.

This clone has just one count. The gene calls are TRBV7-9 and TRBJ1-1, with 7 bases fitting TRBD1. CDR1 is SEHNR, CDR2 FQNEAQ, per germline (reference sequence). V lost 4 bases and J lost 4; bases outside the gene matches: 6. The CDR3 length is 14 residues. In DNA form, the CDR3 reads TGTGCCAGCAGCTCGAGACAGGGCGGCACTGAAGCTTTCTTT. As protein: CASSSRQGGTEAFF. Full variable domain (rest looked up from reference TRBV7-9 and TRBJ1-1): DTGVSQNPRHKITKRGQNVTFRCDPISEHNRLYWYRQTLGQGPEFLTYFQNEAQLEKSRLLSDRFSAERPKGSFSTLEIQRTEQGDSAMYLCASSSRQGGTEAFFGQGTRLTVV.